Listed here are 19 T cell receptor beta chains from one sample, sequenced in a study of blood T cell repertoires in COVID-19. The table came from immunoSEQ multiplex PCR; TCRdb's copy has only in-frame clones and leaves some out. The table records about 230,000 clones, 70% to 90% of them present only once. What was sequenced was peripheral blood. These receptors all stem from a woman aged 18-29 years who had recovered from COVID-19.

The V and J genes are TRBV6-2 or TRBV6-3 and TRBJ2-1; no clear D. The CDR3 loop spans 16 amino acids. Germline lookup yields CDR1 MNHEY and CDR2 SVGEGT. Deletions cut 2 bases from V and 0 bases from J, with 11 bases between. CDR3 loop: CASSYGLRSSYNEQFF. In nucleotides, the CDR3 is TGTGCCAGCAGTTACGGTTTGCGAAGCTCCTACAATGAGCAGTTCTTC.

This clone was detected a few times. The V and J genes are TRBV14 and TRBJ2-1; D may be TRBD2 (6 bases). Trimming removed 5 bases at V and 3 bases at J, with 11 bases between. CDR1 and CDR2 from the germline V gene are SGHDN and FVKESK. This CDR3 has 14 amino acids. The CDR3 sequence is CASSWRGNYNEQFF. The DNA for the CDR3 is TGTGCCAGCAGCTGGCGGGGAAACTACAATGAGCAGTTCTTC.

The chain couples TRBV3-1 (or the pseudogene TRBV3-2) to TRBJ2-3, with 15 bases identical to TRBD2. Per the germline V gene, CDR1 is LGHDT and CDR2 is YNNKEL (reference sequence). The CDR3 is 15 amino acids. V shed 7 bases and J 5 bases; nucleotides not matched to a gene: 4. The CDR3, as DNA: TGTGCCAGCACTTGGACTAGCGGGAGGGGAGATACGCAGTATTTT. Its protein product is CASTWTSGRGDTQYF.

The CDR3, as DNA: TGTGCCAGCCAGCATCCGGGTGACAATGAGCAGTTCTTC. This translates into CASQHPGDNEQFF. The rearrangement joins TRBV9 to TRBJ2-1; D not resolved. In germline, CDR1 is SGDLS, CDR2 YYNGEE. The CDR3 is 13 residues long. Trimming took off 7 bases at V and 5 bases at J, with 13 bases between the two ends.

The chain uses TRBV4-2 and TRBJ2-3, with TRBD2 identical over 10 bases. The CDR3 is 15 residues long. J was trimmed by 6 bases and V by 3 bases; bases with no gene match: 6. Per germline, CDR1 LGHNA and CDR2 YNFKEQ. CDR3 DNA sequence: TGTGCCAGCAGCCAGCCCGGAGCGGGAGGGGATACGCAGTATTTT. It is translated as CASSQPGAGGDTQYF.

The CDR3 protein is CASSLGTGGWAMNTEAFF. As DNA, the CDR3 is TGTGCCAGCAGCCTGGGGACAGGGGGCTGGGCCATGAACACTGAAGCTTTCTTT. The chain has TRBV28 and TRBJ1-1; 12 bases line up with TRBD1. The CDR3 is made up of 18 amino acids. The J segment lost 0 bases and the V segment lost 6 bases, leaving 11 bases of the junction unmatched. Germline assignment: CDR1 MDHEN and CDR2 SYDVKM. The entire variable domain, with the rest obtained from reference TRBV28 and TRBJ1-1, is as follows: DVKVTQSSRYLVKRTGEKVFLECVQDMDHENMFWYRQDPGLGLRLIYFSYDVKMKEKGDIPEGYSVSREKKERFSLILESASTNQTSMYLCASSLGTGGWAMNTEAFFGQGTRLTVV.

The genes are TRBV6-4 and TRBJ1-2; TRBD1 might be the D (6 bases). The germline V and J ends were trimmed by 4 bases and 7 bases, with 16 bases remaining between them. This CDR3 region has 14 residues. CDR1 MRHNA and CDR2 SNTAGT come from the germline V gene. CDR3 residues: CASSAVGGASGYTF. The CDR3 region has the DNA TGTGCCAGCAGTGCAGTAGGGGGGGCGAGTGGCTACACCTTC.

This chain uses TRBV11-1 with TRBJ2-1; D gene uncertain. Trimming removed 3 bases at V and 0 bases at J, with 9 bases between. The germline V gene encodes CDR1 SGHAT and CDR2 FQDESV (reference sequence). The CDR3 extends over 15 amino acids. The CDR3 DNA is TGTGCCAGCAGCTTGGCGGCACTCTCCTACAATGAGCAGTTCTTC. Encoded protein: CASSLAALSYNEQFF.

The chain has TRBV30 and TRBJ2-3, with TRBD2 identical over 11 bases. The CDR3 runs to 14 residues. V was clipped by 3 bases and J by 10 bases; unmatched bases: 9. Germline V gene lookup returns CDR1 GTSNPN and CDR2 SVGIG (reference sequence). CDR3 in DNA: TGTGCCTGGAGATTAGCGGGAGGGCGAGAGTCGCAGTATTTT. Protein product: CAWRLAGGRESQYF.

V gene TRBV4-1 combines with J gene TRBJ2-1, with 7 nucleotides matching TRBD1. Per the germline V gene, CDR1 is MGHRA and CDR2 is YSYEKL. V lost 2 bases, J lost 8 bases, and 3 bases stayed unmatched. The length of the CDR3 is 13 residues. DNA of the CDR3: TGCGCCAGCAGCCAACCACAGGGGTATGAGCAGTTCTTC. Its translation is CASSQPQGYEQFF.

The V gene is TRBV4-2, the J gene TRBJ2-1, with a possible D match to TRBD2 (6 bases). The germline V and J ends were trimmed by 0 bases and 7 bases, with 10 bases remaining between them. Germline V gives CDR1 LGHNA, CDR2 YNFKEQ. The CDR3 has 14 amino acids. The CDR3 protein is CASSQDWRGNEQFF. The CDR3, as DNA: TGTGCCAGCAGCCAAGATTGGCGGGGAAATGAGCAGTTCTTC.

The rearrangement links TRBV7-2 to TRBJ2-2; tentatively, D is TRBD1 (7 bases). This CDR3 comprises 14 residues. Germline CDR1 is SGHTA and CDR2 is FQGNSA. Trimming cost V 5 bases and J 3 bases, with 10 bases left between them. The DNA for the CDR3 is TGTGCCAGCAGCCTCAGGGGGGACACCGGGGAGCTGTTTTTT. This sequence encodes CASSLRGDTGELFF.

This chain joins TRBV25-1 and TRBJ2-2, with a tentative D call TRBD2 (5 bases). V shed 4 bases and J shed 4 bases, with 13 bases lying between them. The CDR3 extends over 15 amino acids. Germline CDR1 and CDR2: MGHDK and SYGVNS. This CDR3 is CASSASGIPTGELFF. In DNA form, the CDR3 reads TGTGCCAGCAGTGCGTCCGGGATCCCCACCGGGGAGCTGTTTTTT.

This clone was observed a single time. The V and J genes are TRBV10-1 and TRBJ1-1; the D is unclear. CDR3 length: 14 residues. The V end was cut by 2 bases, the J end by 5 bases, with 12 bases between. Germline V gene sequence: CDR1 WNHNN, CDR2 SYGVQD (reference sequence). The CDR3 region has the DNA TGCGCCAGCAGTGAGGGCAGAAGTGTAACTGAAGCTTTCTTT. This translates into CASSEGRSVTEAFF.

The chain combines TRBV27 with TRBJ2-2, with no clear D. Germline assignment: CDR1 MNHEY and CDR2 SMNVEV (reference sequence). The CDR3 sequence is 16 residues long. V was cut by 1 base and J by 0 bases, with 9 bases left in between. CDR3 region: CASSLLLFANTGELFF. As DNA, the CDR3 is TGTGCCAGCAGTTTATTACTGTTCGCGAACACCGGGGAGCTGTTTTTT.

The chain joins TRBV7-2 to TRBJ2-7, with TRBD2 as a possible D gene (6 bases). The CDR3 length is 16 residues. Germline V lookup: CDR1 SGHTA, CDR2 FQGNSA. The V end was cut by 0 bases, the J end by 0 bases, with 12 bases between. CDR3 in DNA: TGTGCCAGCAGCTTAGCGGGCGGGATGAGCTCCTACGAGCAGTACTTC. Its protein product is CASSLAGGMSSYEQYF.

The CDR3 coding sequence is TGTGCCAGCAGCGATTTCAGACAGAAAGCTTTCTTT. The encoded protein is CASSDFRQKAFF. The rearrangement links TRBV11-2 to TRBJ1-1, with D possibly matching TRBD1 (5 bases). The CDR3 is 12 residues long. Trimming pared 5 bases from V and 9 bases from J, leaving 13 bases between. Germline V gene sequence: CDR1 SGHAT, CDR2 FQNNGV.

The chain carries TRBV28 and TRBJ1-1, with D possibly being TRBD1 (6 bases). The germline V gene encodes CDR1 MDHEN and CDR2 SYDVKM. The CDR3 has 12 amino acids. The V end was cut by 7 bases, the J end by 4 bases, with 10 bases between. For the CDR3, the DNA is TGTGCCAGCAAACAGGGTCCCACTGAAGCTTTCTTT. Protein product: CASKQGPTEAFF.

The chain is built from TRBV4-3 and TRBJ1-4; tentatively, D is TRBD1 (5 bases). With 4 bases removed from V and 0 bases from J, the gap between germline ends came to 18 bases. This CDR3 is 18 amino acids long. Germline V gene lookup returns CDR1 LGHNA and CDR2 YSLEER. DNA of the CDR3: TGCGCCAGCAGCCTACATGTGAATTTGGGGCCAACTAATGAAAAACTGTTTTTT. This codes for CASSLHVNLGPTNEKLFF.